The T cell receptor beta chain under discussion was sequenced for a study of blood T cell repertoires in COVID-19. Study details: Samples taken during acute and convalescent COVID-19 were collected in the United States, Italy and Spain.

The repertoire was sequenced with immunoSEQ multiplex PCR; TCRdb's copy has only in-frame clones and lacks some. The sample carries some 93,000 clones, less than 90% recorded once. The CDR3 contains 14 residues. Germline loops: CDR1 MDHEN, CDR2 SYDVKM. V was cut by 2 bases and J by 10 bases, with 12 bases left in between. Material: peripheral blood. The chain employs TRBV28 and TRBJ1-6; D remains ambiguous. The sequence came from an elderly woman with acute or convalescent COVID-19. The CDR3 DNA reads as TGTGCCAGCAGTTTACCCCCGGGGAAATCACCCCTCCACTTT. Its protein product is CASSLPPGKSPLHF.